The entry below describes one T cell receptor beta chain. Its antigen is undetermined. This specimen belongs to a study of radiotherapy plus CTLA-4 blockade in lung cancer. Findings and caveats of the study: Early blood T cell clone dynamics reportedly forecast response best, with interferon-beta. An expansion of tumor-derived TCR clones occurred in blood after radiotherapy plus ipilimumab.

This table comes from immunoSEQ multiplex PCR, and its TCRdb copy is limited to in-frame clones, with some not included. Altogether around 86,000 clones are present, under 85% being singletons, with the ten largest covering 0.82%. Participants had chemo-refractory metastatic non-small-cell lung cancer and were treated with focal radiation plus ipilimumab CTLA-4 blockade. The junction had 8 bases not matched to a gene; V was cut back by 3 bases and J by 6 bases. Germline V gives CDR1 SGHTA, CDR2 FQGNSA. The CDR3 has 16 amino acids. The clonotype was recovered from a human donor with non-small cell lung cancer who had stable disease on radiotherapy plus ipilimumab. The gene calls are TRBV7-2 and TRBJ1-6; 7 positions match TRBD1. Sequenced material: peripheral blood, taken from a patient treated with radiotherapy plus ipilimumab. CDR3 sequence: CASSFGGGSPNSPLHF. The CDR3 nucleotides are TGTGCCAGCAGCTTCGGAGGGGGCTCCCCTAATTCACCCCTCCACTTT.